The 12 T cell receptor beta chains presented below share a single source sample, sequenced in a study of tumor-infiltrating lymphocytes in primary liver carcinoma (dated by TCRdb to about 2017). Without any cell sorting, total RNA and DNA were extracted together from approximately 22-30 mg of bulk tissue using the AllPrep DNA/RNA mini kit. Reads for this sample came from an Illumina HiSeq 2500. TCRbeta-specific cDNA was reverse-transcribed from about 500 ng total RNA using a constant-region primer and ProtoScript II reverse transcriptase. Three nested multiplex PCR rounds, following a slightly modified ARM-PCR procedure, were used to build the TCRbeta libraries. Each of the first two PCR rounds ran for about 10 cycles using multiplex TRBV1-TRBV30 forward primers together with a Cbeta reverse primer. TCRdb itself trimmed the public reads at Q25 with fastp, ran MiXCR and retained productive beta chains. Duplicate CDR3 protein sequences are folded into a single record with the most common DNA and genes. Counted in this sample were tens of thousands of distinct CDR3 sequences; approximately 78% of them appeared once. The ten top clones hold roughly half of the sample.

Sequencing input: liver tumor tissue from sampling region 3. What the cell subset or site label conveys for this sample: tumor region T3, left-lateral pole. All receptors come from a man in his forties or fifties with primary liver carcinoma and hepatitis B virus infection.

In the case of this clonotype: Compared with germline, one end of the junction differs, possibly owing to a read error. The rearrangement links TRBV10-3 to TRBJ1-1; D is uncertain. The CDR3 loop spans 12 amino acids. The germline gives CDR1 ENHRY, CDR2 SYGVKD. Here the CDR3 DNA reads TGTGCCATCAGTCCAGGCGTCGCTGAAGCTCTCTTT. Its translation: CAISPGVAEALF.

This clonotype was counted once. Since no conserved phenylalanine or tryptophan closes the CDR3, a read error is the likely cause. This chain uses TRBV11-2 with TRBJ2-5; D gene ambiguous. Germline assignment: CDR1 SGHAT and CDR2 FQNNGV. The ends were cut back, 5 bases at V and 3 bases at J, with 19 bases in the middle. This CDR3 is built from 16 residues. CDR3 bases: TGTGCCAGCAGCCAAACTCCTGATGGGTGGAAAGAGACCCAGTACTTG. It specifies CASSQTPDGWKETQYL.

This clonotype was detected a few times. The chain couples TRBV7-2 to TRBJ2-7; 9 bases are shared with TRBD1. Germline lookup yields CDR1 SGHTA and CDR2 FQGNSA. The CDR3 runs 15 residues. With 7 bases clipped from V and 4 bases from J, the junction kept 11 bases outside the gene matches. CDR3 sequence (DNA): TGTGCCAGCACCACCGGACCGGGACAGGGTTACGAGCAGTACTTC. This codes for CASTTGPGQGYEQYF.

As regards this clonotype: Germline is not matched at one junction end, which may reflect a read error. This rearrangement joins TRBV10-3 to TRBJ2-1; D is perhaps TRBD2 (6 bases). This CDR3 has 16 amino acids. Germline V lookup: CDR1 ENHRY, CDR2 SYGVKD. This CDR3 reads CAIMSFIGSSYNEHFF. DNA of the CDR3: TGTGCCATTATGTCGTTTATCGGGAGCTCCTACAATGAGCACTTCTTC.

The CDR3 is CASSFAHHLTRPYEQYF. The DNA of the CDR3 is TGTGCCAGCAGTTTTGCGCATCACCTAACTCGGCCCTACGAGCAGTACTTC. The chain couples TRBV5-5 to TRBJ2-7; D is uncertain. V shed 5 bases and J shed 2 bases, with 23 bases lying between them. The CDR3 is 17 residues long. Germline CDR1 and CDR2: SGHKS and YYEKEE (reference sequence).

With respect to this clonotype: The CDR3 end shows no conserved phenylalanine or tryptophan, and so a read error is likely. V is TRBV12-5 and J is TRBJ2-3; TRBD1 might be the D (5 bases). The CDR3 runs 14 residues. Germline CDR1 LGHNT, CDR2 FRNRAP. Trimming left V 6 bases short and J 11 bases short, with 21 bases between. The DNA for the CDR3 is TGTGCTAGTGGCCCTGCGAGCAGCACAGGTAGGCAGTATTCT. Its translation: CASGPASSTGRQYS.

Note on this clonotype: A much larger clone differs from this one at a single base, so this may be a read error. Given the absence of the conserved phenylalanine or tryptophan at the CDR3 end, a read error is likely. The gene calls are TRBV5-1 and TRBJ2-7; D unclear. Trimming pared 1 base from V and 3 bases from J, leaving 8 bases between. This CDR3 spans 13 amino acids. Germline V CDR1 and CDR2: SGHRS, YFSETQ. Here the CDR3 DNA reads TGCGCCAGCAGCTTGACGGTAGACTACGAGCAGTACATC. It yields the protein CASSLTVDYEQYI.

This chain uses TRBV12-3 or TRBV12-4 with TRBJ2-7; TRBD1 matches 11 bases. This CDR3 is built from 15 residues. CDR3 coding DNA: TGTGTCAGTAGTATGGGGACAGGGGGGTCCAACGAGCAGTACTTC. It translates to CVSSMGTGGSNEQYF.

As regards this clonotype: One end of the junction fails to match germline, which may point to a read error. The V call is TRBV11-3, the J call TRBJ2-3; D is unresolved. Germline V lookup: CDR1 SGHNT, CDR2 YENEEA. This CDR3 has 12 amino acids. CDR3: CANSVDSDTQYF. Written as DNA, the CDR3 is TGTGCCAACAGCGTAGACTCAGATACGCAGTATTTT.

Of note for this clonotype: Its ends do not fully match the called genes, so a read error is possible. The chain employs TRBV28 and TRBJ2-5, with D unresolved. Germline CDR1 reads MDHEN; CDR2 reads SYDVKM. The CDR3 spans 14 residues. Written as DNA, the CDR3 is TGTGCCAGCAGTCCCGACGGAGTCCAAGAGACCCACTACTTC. Translated: CASSPDGVQETHYF. Full variable domain (missing parts from reference TRBV28 and TRBJ2-5): DVKVTQSSRYLVKRTGEKVFLECVQDMDHENMFWYRQDPGLGLRLIYFSYDVKMKEKGDIPEGYSVSREKKERFSLILESASTNQTSMYLCASSPDGVQETHYFGPGTRLLVL.

About this clonotype: At one boundary the junction diverges from the germline segment, which might be a read error. The CDR3 reads CASSLYGLVSERFF. The CDR3 DNA sequence: TGTGCCAGCAGCTTATATGGGCTAGTTAGTGAGCGGTTCTTC. The chain has TRBV11-2 and TRBJ2-1; D not certain. The CDR3 extends over 14 amino acids. The germline CDR1 and CDR2 sequences are SGHAT and FQNNGV. Full variable domain (missing parts from reference TRBV11-2 and TRBJ2-1): EAGVAQSPRYKIIEKRQSVAFWCNPISGHATLYWYQQILGQGPKLLIQFQNNGVVDDSQLPKDRFSAERLKGVDSTLKIQPAKLEDSAVYLCASSLYGLVSERFFGPGTRLTVL.

This clonotype was recorded many times. This chain joins TRBV28 and TRBJ1-5, with D possibly matching TRBD1 (6 bases). This CDR3 is built from 16 residues. The germline V and J ends were trimmed by 6 bases and 0 bases, with 15 bases remaining between them. Germline V gene data show CDR1 as MDHEN and CDR2 as SYDVKM. The CDR3 coding sequence is TGTGCCAGCAGACGAAGGGGGGCATCTAGCAATCAGCCCCAGCATTTT. This codes for CASRRRGASSNQPQHF. The full variable domain, in which reference TRBV28 and TRBJ1-5 provide the parts outside the CDR3, is DVKVTQSSRYLVKRTGEKVFLECVQDMDHENMFWYRQDPGLGLRLIYFSYDVKMKEKGDIPEGYSVSREKKERFSLILESASTNQTSMYLCASRRRGASSNQPQHFGDGTRLSIL.